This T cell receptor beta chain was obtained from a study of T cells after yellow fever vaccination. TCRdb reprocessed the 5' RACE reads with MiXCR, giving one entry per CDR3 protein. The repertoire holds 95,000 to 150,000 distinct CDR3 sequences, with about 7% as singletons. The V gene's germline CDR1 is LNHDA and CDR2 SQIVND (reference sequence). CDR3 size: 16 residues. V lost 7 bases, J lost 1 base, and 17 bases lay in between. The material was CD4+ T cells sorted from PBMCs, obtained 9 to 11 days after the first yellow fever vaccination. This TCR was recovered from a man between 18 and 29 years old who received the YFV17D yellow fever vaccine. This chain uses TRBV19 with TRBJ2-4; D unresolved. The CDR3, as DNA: TGTGCCAGTAATCAAGGACGAGACTTTGCCAAAAACATTCAGTACTTC. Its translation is CASNQGRDFAKNIQYF.